This T cell receptor (beta chain) was sequenced during a study of radiation and T cells in renal cell carcinoma. Trimming cost V 0 bases and J 2 bases, with 12 bases left between them. Germline CDR1 is SGDLS and CDR2 is YYNGEE. The CDR3 has 15 amino acids. Time point described: blood 4 weeks post-SBRT, at nephrectomy. Treatment of the sample: 15 Gy SBRT to primary tumor, nephrectomy 4 weeks later. Nephrectomy followed 15 Gy stereotactic body radiation by 4 weeks. After SBRT, blood was collected at 2 and 4 weeks, plus baseline. Libraries were prepared by immunoSEQ multiplex PCR; TCRdb keeps only in-frame clonotypes and omits some of them. The top ten clones hold less than 20% of a sample with more than 120,000 clones, 86% of them seen once.

This receptor was identified in a woman aged 45-65 years with renal cell carcinoma. The chain employs TRBV9 and TRBJ2-7; possible D gene TRBD1, 5 bases. The sample here was blood, taken from a patient whose treatment included radiotherapy and nephrectomy. Here the CDR3 DNA reads TGTGCCAGCAGCGTAGGGATACAGGCTGCCTACGAGCAGTACTTC. Protein sequence: CASSVGIQAAYEQYF.